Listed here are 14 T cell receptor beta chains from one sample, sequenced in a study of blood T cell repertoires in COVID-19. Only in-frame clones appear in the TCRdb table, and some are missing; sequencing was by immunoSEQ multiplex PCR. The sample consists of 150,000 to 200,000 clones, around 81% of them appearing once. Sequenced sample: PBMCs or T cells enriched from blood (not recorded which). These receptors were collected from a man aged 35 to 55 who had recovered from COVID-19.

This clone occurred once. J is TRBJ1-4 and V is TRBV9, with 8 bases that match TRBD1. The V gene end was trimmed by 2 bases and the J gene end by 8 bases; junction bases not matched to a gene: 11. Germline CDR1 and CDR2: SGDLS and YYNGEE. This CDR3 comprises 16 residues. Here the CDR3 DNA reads TGTGCCAGCAGCGTTAGGCCCGGGACAGGATACGAAAAACTGTTTTTT. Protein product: CASSVRPGTGYEKLFF. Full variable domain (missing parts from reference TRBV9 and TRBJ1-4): DSGVTQTPKHLITATGQRVTLRCSPRSGDLSVYWYQQSLDQGLQFLIQYYNGEERAKGNILERFSAQQFPDLHSELNLSSLELGDSALYFCASSVRPGTGYEKLFFGSGTQLSVL.

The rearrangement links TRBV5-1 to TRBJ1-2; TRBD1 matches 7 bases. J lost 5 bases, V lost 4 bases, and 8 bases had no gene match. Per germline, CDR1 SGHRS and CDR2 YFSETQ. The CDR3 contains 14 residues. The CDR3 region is CASSPGGTEYGYTF. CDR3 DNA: TGCGCCAGCAGCCCGGGCGGGACAGAGTATGGCTACACCTTC.

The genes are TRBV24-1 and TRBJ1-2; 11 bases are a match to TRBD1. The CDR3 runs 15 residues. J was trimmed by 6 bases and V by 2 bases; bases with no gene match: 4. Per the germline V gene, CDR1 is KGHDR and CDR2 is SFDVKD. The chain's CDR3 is CATSDSDRGLNGYTF. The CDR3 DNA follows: TGTGCCACCAGTGATTCGGACAGGGGGCTGAATGGCTACACCTTC.

Written as DNA, the CDR3 is TGCGCCAGCAGCCCTCGGGGGGAAACGTCCGAGCAGTACTTC. Translation: CASSPRGETSEQYF. The rearrangement links TRBV4-1 to TRBJ2-7; TRBD2 agrees at 7 bases. V was clipped by 4 bases and J by 6 bases; unmatched bases: 9. This CDR3 comprises 14 residues. CDR1 and CDR2 from the germline V gene are MGHRA and YSYEKL.

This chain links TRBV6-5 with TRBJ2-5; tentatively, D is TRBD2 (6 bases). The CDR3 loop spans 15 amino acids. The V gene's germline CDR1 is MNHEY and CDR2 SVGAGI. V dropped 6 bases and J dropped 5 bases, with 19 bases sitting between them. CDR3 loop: CASRGRRAGGETQYF. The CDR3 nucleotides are TGTGCCAGCAGGGGGAGGAGGGCTGGTGGTGAGACCCAGTACTTC.

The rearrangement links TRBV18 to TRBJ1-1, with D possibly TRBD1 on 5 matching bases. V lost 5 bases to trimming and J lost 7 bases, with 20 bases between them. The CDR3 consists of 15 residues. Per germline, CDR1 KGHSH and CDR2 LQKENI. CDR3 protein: CASSTNGGGDGEAFF. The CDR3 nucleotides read TGTGCCAGCTCAACGAACGGGGGGGGAGACGGTGAAGCTTTCTTT.

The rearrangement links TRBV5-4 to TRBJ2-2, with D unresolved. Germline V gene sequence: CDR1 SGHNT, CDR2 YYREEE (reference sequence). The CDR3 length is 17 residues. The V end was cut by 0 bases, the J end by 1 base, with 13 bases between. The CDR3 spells CASSLAVRQRNTGELFF. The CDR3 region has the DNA TGTGCCAGCAGCTTGGCAGTGCGGCAGCGGAACACCGGGGAGCTGTTTTTT.

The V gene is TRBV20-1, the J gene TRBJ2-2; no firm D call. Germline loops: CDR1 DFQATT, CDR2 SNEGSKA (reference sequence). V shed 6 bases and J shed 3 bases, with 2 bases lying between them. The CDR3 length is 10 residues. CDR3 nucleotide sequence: TGCAGTGCCTACACCGGGGAGCTGTTTTTT. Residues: CSAYTGELFF.

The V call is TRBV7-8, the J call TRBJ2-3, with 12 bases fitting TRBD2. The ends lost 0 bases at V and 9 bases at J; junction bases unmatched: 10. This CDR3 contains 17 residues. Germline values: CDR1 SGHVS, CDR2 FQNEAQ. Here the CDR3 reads CASSLATLAGGQGTQYF. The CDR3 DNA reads TGTGCCAGCAGCTTAGCGACGCTAGCGGGGGGGCAGGGAACGCAGTATTTT.

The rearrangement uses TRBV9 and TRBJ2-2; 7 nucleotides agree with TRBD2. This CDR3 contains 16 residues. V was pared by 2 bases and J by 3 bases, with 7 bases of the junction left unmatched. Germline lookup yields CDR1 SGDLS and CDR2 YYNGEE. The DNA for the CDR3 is TGTGCCAGCAGCGTGGGACCCCGGGGGGACACCGGGGAGCTGTTTTTT. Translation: CASSVGPRGDTGELFF.

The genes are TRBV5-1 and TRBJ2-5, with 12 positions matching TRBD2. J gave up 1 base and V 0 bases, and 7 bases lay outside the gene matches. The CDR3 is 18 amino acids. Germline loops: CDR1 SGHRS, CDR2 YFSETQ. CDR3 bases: TGCGCCAGCAGCTTGGGGCTAGCGGGGGGGACGGGCCAAGAGACCCAGTACTTC. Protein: CASSLGLAGGTGQETQYF.

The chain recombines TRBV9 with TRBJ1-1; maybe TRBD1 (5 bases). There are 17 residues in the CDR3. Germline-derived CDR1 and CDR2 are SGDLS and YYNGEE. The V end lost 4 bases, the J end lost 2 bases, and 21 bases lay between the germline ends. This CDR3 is CASSPPSRGAGNTEAFF. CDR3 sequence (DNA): TGTGCCAGCAGCCCCCCTTCAAGGGGCGCGGGAAACACTGAAGCTTTCTTT.

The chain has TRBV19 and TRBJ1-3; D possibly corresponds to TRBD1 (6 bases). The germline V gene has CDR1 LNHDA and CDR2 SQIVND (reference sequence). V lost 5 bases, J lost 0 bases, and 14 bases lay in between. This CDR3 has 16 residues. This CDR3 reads CASSALGARSGNTIYF. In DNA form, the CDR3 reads TGTGCCAGTAGTGCTCTGGGGGCCCGCTCTGGAAACACCATATATTTT.

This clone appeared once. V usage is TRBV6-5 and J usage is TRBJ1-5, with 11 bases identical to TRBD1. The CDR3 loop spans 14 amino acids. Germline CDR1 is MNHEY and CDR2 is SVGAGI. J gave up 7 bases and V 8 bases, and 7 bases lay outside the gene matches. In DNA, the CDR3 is TGTGCCAGCCTAAGGACAGGGGGCCAGCAGCCCCAGCATTTT. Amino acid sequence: CASLRTGGQQPQHF.